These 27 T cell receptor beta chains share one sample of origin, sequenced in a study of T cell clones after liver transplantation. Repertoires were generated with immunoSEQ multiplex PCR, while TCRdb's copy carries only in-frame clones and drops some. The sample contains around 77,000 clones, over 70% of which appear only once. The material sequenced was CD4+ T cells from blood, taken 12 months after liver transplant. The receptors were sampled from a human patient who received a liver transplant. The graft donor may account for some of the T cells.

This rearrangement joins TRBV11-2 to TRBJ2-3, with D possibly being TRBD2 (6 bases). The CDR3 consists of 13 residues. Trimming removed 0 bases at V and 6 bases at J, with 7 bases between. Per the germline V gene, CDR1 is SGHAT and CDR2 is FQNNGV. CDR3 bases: TGTGCCAGCAGCTTAGATCGGGAGGATACGCAGTATTTT. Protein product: CASSLDREDTQYF.

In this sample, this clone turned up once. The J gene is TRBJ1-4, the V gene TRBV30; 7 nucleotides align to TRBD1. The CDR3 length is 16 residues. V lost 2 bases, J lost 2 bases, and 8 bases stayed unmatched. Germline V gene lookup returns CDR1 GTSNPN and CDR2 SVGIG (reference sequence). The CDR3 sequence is CAWSKQGIGTNEKLFF. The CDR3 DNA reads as TGTGCCTGGAGTAAACAGGGGATAGGTACTAATGAAAAACTGTTTTTT.

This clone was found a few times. The chain's CDR3 is CASSVDSSTDTQYF. As DNA, the CDR3 is TGTGCCAGCAGCGTAGATTCTAGCACAGATACGCAGTATTTT. The J gene is TRBJ2-3, the V gene TRBV9, with no clear D. Germline V gene lookup returns CDR1 SGDLS and CDR2 YYNGEE. Trimming removed 0 bases from V and 0 bases from J, with 5 bases in between. The CDR3 totals 14 residues. Full variable domain (rest looked up from reference TRBV9 and TRBJ2-3): DSGVTQTPKHLITATGQRVTLRCSPRSGDLSVYWYQQSLDQGLQFLIQYYNGEERAKGNILERFSAQQFPDLHSELNLSSLELGDSALYFCASSVDSSTDTQYFGPGTRLTVL.

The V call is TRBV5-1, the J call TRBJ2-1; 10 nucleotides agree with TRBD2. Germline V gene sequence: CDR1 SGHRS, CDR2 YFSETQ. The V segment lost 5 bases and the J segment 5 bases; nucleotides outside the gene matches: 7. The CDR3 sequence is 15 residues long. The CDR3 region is CASRLGTSGNNEQFF. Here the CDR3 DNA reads TGCGCCAGCAGGCTAGGAACTAGCGGGAACAATGAGCAGTTCTTC.

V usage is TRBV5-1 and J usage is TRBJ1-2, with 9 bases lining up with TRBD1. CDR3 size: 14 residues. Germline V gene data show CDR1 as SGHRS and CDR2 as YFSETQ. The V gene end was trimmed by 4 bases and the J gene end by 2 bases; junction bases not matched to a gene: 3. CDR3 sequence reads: CASSPGTGNYGYTF. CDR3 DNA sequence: TGCGCCAGCAGCCCCGGGACAGGGAACTATGGCTACACCTTC. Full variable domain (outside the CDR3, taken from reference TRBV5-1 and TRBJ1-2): KAGVTQTPRYLIKTRGQQVTLSCSPISGHRSVSWYQQTPGQGLQFLFEYFSETQRNKGNFPGRFSGRQFSNSRSEMNVSTLELGDSALYLCASSPGTGNYGYTFGSGTRLTVV.

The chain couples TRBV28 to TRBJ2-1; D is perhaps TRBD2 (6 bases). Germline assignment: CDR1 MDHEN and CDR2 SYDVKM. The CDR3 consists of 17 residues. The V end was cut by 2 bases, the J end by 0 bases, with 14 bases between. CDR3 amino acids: CASSLRSWRDSYNEQFF. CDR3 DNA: TGTGCCAGCAGTTTAAGGTCATGGCGGGACTCCTACAATGAGCAGTTCTTC.

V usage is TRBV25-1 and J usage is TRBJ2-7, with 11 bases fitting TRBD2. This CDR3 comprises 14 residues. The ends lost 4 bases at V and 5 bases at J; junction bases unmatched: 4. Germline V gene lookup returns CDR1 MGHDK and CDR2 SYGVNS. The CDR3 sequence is CASSGASGRNEQYF. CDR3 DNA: TGTGCCAGCAGTGGGGCTAGCGGGAGGAACGAGCAGTACTTC.

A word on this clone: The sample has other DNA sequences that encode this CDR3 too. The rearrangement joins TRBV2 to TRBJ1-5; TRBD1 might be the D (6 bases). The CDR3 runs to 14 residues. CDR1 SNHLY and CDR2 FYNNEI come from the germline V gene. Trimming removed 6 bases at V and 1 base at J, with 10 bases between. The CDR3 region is CASRKGESNQPQHF. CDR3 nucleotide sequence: TGTGCCAGCAGAAAGGGGGAAAGCAATCAGCCCCAGCATTTT. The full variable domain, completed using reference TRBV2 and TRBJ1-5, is EPEVTQTPSHQVTQMGQEVILRCVPISNHLYFYWYRQILGQKVEFLVSFYNNEISEKSEIFDDQFSVERPDGSNFTLKIRSTKLEDSAMYFCASRKGESNQPQHFGDGTRLSIL.

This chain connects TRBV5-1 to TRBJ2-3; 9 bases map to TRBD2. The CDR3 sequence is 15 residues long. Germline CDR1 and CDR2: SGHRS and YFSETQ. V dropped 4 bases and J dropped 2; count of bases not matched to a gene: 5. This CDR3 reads CASSPLAGFTDTQYF. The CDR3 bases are TGCGCCAGCAGCCCCCTAGCGGGATTCACAGATACGCAGTATTTT. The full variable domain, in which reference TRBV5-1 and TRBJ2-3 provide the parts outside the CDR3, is KAGVTQTPRYLIKTRGQQVTLSCSPISGHRSVSWYQQTPGQGLQFLFEYFSETQRNKGNFPGRFSGRQFSNSRSEMNVSTLELGDSALYLCASSPLAGFTDTQYFGPGTRLTVL.

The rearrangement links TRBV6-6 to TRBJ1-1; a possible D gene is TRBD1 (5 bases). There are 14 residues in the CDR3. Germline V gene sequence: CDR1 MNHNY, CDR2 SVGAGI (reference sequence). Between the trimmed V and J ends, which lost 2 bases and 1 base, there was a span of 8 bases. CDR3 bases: TGTGCCAGCAGTTACGAGGGACCGAACACTGAAGCTTTCTTT. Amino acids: CASSYEGPNTEAFF.

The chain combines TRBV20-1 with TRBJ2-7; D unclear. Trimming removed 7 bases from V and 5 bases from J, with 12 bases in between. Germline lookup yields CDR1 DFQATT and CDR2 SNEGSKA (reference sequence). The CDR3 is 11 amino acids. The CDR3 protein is CSVRRADEQYF. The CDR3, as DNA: TGCAGTGTCCGACGGGCCGACGAGCAGTACTTC.

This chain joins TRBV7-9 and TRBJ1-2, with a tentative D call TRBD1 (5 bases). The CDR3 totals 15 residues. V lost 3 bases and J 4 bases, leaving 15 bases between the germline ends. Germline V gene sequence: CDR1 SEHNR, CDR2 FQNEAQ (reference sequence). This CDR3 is CASSLGGDNRYGYTF. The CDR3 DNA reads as TGTGCCAGCAGCTTGGGGGGAGATAACCGCTATGGCTACACCTTC.

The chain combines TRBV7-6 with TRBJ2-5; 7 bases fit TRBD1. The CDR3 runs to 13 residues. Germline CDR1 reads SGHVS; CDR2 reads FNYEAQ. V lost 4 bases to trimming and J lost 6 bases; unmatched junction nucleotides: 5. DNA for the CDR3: TGTGCCAGCAGCTCGACAGGGATGAAGACCCAGTACTTC. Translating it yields CASSSTGMKTQYF.

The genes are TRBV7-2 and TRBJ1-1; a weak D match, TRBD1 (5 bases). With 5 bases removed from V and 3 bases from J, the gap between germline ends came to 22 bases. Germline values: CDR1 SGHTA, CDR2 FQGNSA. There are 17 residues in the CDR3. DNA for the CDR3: TGTGCCAGCAGCGACGGACAAGGGCCATTTGGGGACACTGAAGCTTTCTTT. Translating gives CASSDGQGPFGDTEAFF.

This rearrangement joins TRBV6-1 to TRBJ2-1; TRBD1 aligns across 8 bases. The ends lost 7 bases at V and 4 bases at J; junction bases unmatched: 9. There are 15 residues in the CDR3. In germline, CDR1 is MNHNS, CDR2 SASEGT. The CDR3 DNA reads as TGTGCCAGCATCCGCGGACAGGGCCGGTACAATGAGCAGTTCTTC. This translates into CASIRGQGRYNEQFF.

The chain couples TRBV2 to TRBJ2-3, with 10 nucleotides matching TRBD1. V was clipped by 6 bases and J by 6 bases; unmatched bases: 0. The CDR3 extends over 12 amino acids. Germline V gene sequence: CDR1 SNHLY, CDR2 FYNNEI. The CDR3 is CASRDRGDTQYF. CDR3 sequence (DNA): TGTGCCAGCAGGGACAGGGGGGATACGCAGTATTTT.

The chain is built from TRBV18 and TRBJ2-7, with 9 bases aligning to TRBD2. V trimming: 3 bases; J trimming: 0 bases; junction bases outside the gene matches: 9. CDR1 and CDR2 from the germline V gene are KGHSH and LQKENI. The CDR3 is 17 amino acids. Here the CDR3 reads CASSPQYGSGSSYEQYF. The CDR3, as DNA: TGTGCCAGCTCACCTCAATATGGTAGCGGGAGCTCCTACGAGCAGTACTTC.

Written as DNA, the CDR3 is TGTGCCAGCAGCGTCGGGGGGGGCTATCAGCCCCAGCATTTT. As protein: CASSVGGGYQPQHF. The chain links TRBV9 to TRBJ1-5, with D possibly being TRBD1 (6 bases). The V and J ends lost 2 bases and 5 bases respectively, with 11 bases between them. The germline CDR1 and CDR2 sequences are SGDLS and YYNGEE. The CDR3 is 14 amino acids.

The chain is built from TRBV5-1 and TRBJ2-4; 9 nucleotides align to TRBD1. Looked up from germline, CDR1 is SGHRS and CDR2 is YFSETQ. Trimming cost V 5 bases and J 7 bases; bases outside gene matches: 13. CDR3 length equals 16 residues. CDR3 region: CASSQDTGGWGNIQYF. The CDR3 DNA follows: TGCGCCAGCAGTCAGGACACAGGGGGCTGGGGTAACATTCAGTACTTC.

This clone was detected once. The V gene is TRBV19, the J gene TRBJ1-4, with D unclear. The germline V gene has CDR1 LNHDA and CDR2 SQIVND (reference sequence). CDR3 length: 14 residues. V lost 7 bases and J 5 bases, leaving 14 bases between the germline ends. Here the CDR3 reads CASTRRLGNEKLFF. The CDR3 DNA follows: TGTGCCAGTACCAGGAGGTTAGGGAATGAAAAACTGTTTTTT.

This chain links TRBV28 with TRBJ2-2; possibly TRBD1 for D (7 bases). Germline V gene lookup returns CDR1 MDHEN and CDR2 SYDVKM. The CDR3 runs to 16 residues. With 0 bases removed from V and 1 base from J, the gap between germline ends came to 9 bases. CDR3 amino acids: CASSLWQGGNTGELFF. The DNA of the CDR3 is TGTGCCAGCAGTTTATGGCAGGGGGGGAACACCGGGGAGCTGTTTTTT.

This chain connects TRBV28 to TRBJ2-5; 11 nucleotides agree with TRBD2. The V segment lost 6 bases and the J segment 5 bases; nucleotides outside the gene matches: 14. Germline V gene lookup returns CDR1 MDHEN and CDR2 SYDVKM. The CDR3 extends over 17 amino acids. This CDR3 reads CASRRGGNSGRVETQYF. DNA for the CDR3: TGTGCCAGCAGGAGGGGGGGTAATAGCGGGAGGGTTGAGACCCAGTACTTC.

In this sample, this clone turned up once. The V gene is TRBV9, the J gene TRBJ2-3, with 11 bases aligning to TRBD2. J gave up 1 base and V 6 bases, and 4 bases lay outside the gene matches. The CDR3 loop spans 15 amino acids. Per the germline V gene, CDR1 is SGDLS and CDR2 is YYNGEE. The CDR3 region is CASNQTSGGTDTQYF. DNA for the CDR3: TGTGCCAGCAACCAGACTAGCGGGGGCACAGATACGCAGTATTTT.

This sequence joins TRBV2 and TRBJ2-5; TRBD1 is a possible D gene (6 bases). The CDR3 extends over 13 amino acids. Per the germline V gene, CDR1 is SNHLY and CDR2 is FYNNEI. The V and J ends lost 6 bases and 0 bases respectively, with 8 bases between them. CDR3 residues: CASSTGNQETQYF. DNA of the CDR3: TGTGCCAGCAGCACAGGGAACCAAGAGACCCAGTACTTC.

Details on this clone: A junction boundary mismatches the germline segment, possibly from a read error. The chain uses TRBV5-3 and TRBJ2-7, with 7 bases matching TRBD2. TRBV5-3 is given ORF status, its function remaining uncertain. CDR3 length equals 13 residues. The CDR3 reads CASSSTGLSEQYF. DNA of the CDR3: TGTGCCAGCAGCTCCACGGGACTATCCGAGCAGTACTTC.

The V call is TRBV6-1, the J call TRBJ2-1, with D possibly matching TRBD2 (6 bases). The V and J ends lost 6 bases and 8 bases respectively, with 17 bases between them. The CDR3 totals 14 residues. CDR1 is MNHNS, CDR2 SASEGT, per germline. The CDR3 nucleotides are TGTGCCAGCAGGCTGAGAAATTGGGGGGATGAGCAGTTCTTC. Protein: CASRLRNWGDEQFF.

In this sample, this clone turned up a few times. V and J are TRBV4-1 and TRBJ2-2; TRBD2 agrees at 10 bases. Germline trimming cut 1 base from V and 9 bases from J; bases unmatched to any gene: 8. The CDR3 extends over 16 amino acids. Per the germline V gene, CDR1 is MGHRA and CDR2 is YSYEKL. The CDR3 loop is CASSQGLAGRGRELFF. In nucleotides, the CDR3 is TGCGCCAGCAGCCAAGGACTAGCGGGCCGAGGCCGGGAGCTGTTTTTT.